The entry that follows covers one T cell receptor (beta chain) sequence. Its antigen is undetermined. A junction boundary mismatches the germline segment, possibly from a read error. The sample originates from a study of glioma-infiltrating T cells. The V gene's germline CDR1 is MGHRA and CDR2 YSYEKL. CDR3 length: 16 amino acids. Study-level findings and limits: Above-expected tissue-blood divergence occurred in all gliomas, most in low-grade ones.

TCR alpha and beta CDR3 regions were amplified from RNA using iRepertoire nested multiplex PCR. Input was 100-400 ng of tissue mRNA or PBMC total RNA. From the multiplex PCR reads, TCRdb called clonotypes with MiXCR, one entry per CDR3 protein. The table shows tens of thousands of distinct CDR3 sequences, with approximately 39% occurring only once. The sequenced sample consisted of glioma tissue, nonneoplastic brain tissue, or PBMCs (not recorded which). The sequence was obtained from a human donor with low-grade glioma or glioblastoma, undergoing nonglioma brain surgery, or in good health (not recorded which). The rearrangement uses TRBV4-1 and TRBJ2-1, with D uncertain. CDR3 coding DNA: TGCGCCGGCAGCCATTCTTCGGGCCCTGATACCGATGAGCAGTTCTTC. It encodes CAGSHSSGPDTDEQFF.